The 27 T cell receptor beta chains below were found in one sample sequenced in a study of beta chain features in type 1 diabetes. Expressed TCRB transcripts were sequenced because the isolated RNA had all been reverse transcribed beforehand. Profiling relied on immunoSEQ multiplex PCR, and the TCRdb table lists in-frame clones only, not all of them. Among 500,000 to 700,000 clones listed, 15% were seen once. The sample consisted of naive CD4+ T cells from blood. The receptors were gathered from a man between 18 and 29 years old in good health.

The chain links TRBV2 to TRBJ2-4; TRBD2 aligns across 10 bases. The CDR3 is made up of 16 amino acids. Trimming cost V 7 bases and J 0 bases; bases outside gene matches: 6. Germline V gene lookup returns CDR1 SNHLY and CDR2 FYNNEI. The CDR3 reads CASMGLAYQAKNIQYF. The CDR3 region has the DNA TGTGCCAGCATGGGACTAGCGTACCAAGCCAAAAACATTCAGTACTTC.

The chain has TRBV7-6 and TRBJ2-1; TRBD2 matches at 13 bases. The CDR3 loop spans 17 amino acids. V was clipped by 5 bases and J by 8 bases; unmatched bases: 12. CDR1 and CDR2 (germline): SGHVS, FNYEAQ. In DNA form, the CDR3 reads TGTGCCAGCAGCCCTTTTCGAGGACTAGCGGGAGAGGATGAGCAGTTCTTC. This gives the protein CASSPFRGLAGEDEQFF.

The chain is built from TRBV28 and TRBJ1-4; perhaps TRBD1 as D (6 bases). Looked up from germline, CDR1 is MDHEN and CDR2 is SYDVKM. CDR3 length: 15 amino acids. The V and J ends lost 3 bases and 10 bases respectively, with 18 bases between them. This chain's CDR3 is CASSLSRQGHGKLFF. The CDR3 DNA reads TGTGCCAGCAGTTTGTCCCGCCAGGGGCATGGAAAACTGTTTTTT.

The chain recombines TRBV2 with TRBJ2-5; 10 bases agree with TRBD2. The CDR3 spans 16 residues. Trimming removed 6 bases from V and 1 base from J; junction bases left unmatched: 8. Germline V gives CDR1 SNHLY, CDR2 FYNNEI. CDR3 protein: CASRQLAGLIQETQYF. CDR3 DNA sequence: TGTGCCAGCAGACAACTAGCGGGACTAATCCAAGAGACCCAGTACTTC. Full variable domain (remainder filled in from reference TRBV2 and TRBJ2-5): EPEVTQTPSHQVTQMGQEVILRCVPISNHLYFYWYRQILGQKVEFLVSFYNNEISEKSEIFDDQFSVERPDGSNFTLKIRSTKLEDSAMYFCASRQLAGLIQETQYFGPGTRLLVL.

This clone has more than one count but fewer than ten. The chain employs TRBV15 and TRBJ1-3, with D possibly TRBD1 on 6 matching bases. The CDR3 sequence is 17 residues long. V lost 3 bases to trimming and J lost 0 bases, with 15 bases between them. CDR1 and CDR2 from the germline V gene are LNHNV and YYDKDF (reference sequence). This CDR3 reads CATSRLKGHNSGNTIYF. CDR3 DNA sequence: TGTGCCACCAGCAGGCTAAAGGGACATAACTCTGGAAACACCATATATTTT. The entire variable domain, with the rest obtained from reference TRBV15 and TRBJ1-3, is as follows: DAMVIQNPRYQVTQFGKPVTLSCSQTLNHNVMYWYQQKSSQAPKLLFHYYDKDFNNEADTPDNFQSRRPNTSFCFLDIRSPGLGDTAMYLCATSRLKGHNSGNTIYFGEGSWLTVV.

Here the CDR3 DNA reads TGTGCCAGCAGCCAACCAGGGCCGTCCTATGGCTACACCTTC. This codes for CASSQPGPSYGYTF. The chain uses TRBV14 and TRBJ1-2; TRBD1 is a possible D gene (5 bases). Per germline, CDR1 SGHDN and CDR2 FVKESK. V lost 2 bases and J 4 bases, leaving 11 bases between the germline ends. This CDR3 is built from 14 residues.

This clone showed up just a few times. The chain carries TRBV7-3 and TRBJ2-2, with D maybe TRBD2 (6 bases). Per the germline V gene, CDR1 is SGHTA and CDR2 is FQGTGA. The CDR3 sequence is 16 residues long. V gave up 5 bases and J gave up 2 bases, with 15 bases separating them. CDR3 nucleotide sequence: TGTGCCAGCAGCCCGCTTGCGGGACTCAACACCGGGGAGCTGTTTTTT. This gives the protein CASSPLAGLNTGELFF.

CDR3 residues: CASSLVAEGNYGYTF. In DNA, the CDR3 is TGTGCCAGCAGTTTGGTAGCCGAGGGTAACTATGGCTACACCTTC. The chain joins TRBV28 to TRBJ1-2; no clear D. The CDR3 spans 15 residues. The germline V gene encodes CDR1 MDHEN and CDR2 SYDVKM. The V end was cut by 3 bases, the J end by 1 base, with 12 bases between.

This clone was seen a handful of times. This chain links TRBV6-5 with TRBJ2-3, with 9 bases identical to TRBD2. V was pared by 0 bases and J by 3 bases, with 4 bases of the junction left unmatched. This CDR3 contains 16 residues. The germline CDR1 and CDR2 sequences are MNHEY and SVGAGI. CDR3 bases: TGTGCCAGCAGTTACTCGGTAGCGGGAGTTACAGATACGCAGTATTTT. Its translation is CASSYSVAGVTDTQYF.

This clone was counted between two and nine times. V usage is TRBV7-9 and J usage is TRBJ2-3, with D perhaps TRBD1 (6 bases). Trimming removed 0 bases from V and 5 bases from J, with 12 bases in between. This CDR3 contains 15 residues. Germline V lookup: CDR1 SEHNR, CDR2 FQNEAQ (reference sequence). CDR3 residues: CASSLASGAVDTQYF. CDR3 nucleotide sequence: TGTGCCAGCAGCTTAGCCTCAGGGGCCGTAGATACGCAGTATTTT.

A few counts support this clone. The rearrangement uses TRBV11-2 and TRBJ2-3; 9 bases map to TRBD2. J lost 2 bases, V lost 2 bases, and 11 bases had no gene match. This CDR3 is built from 18 residues. Germline CDR1 and CDR2: SGHAT and FQNNGV. CDR3 sequence (DNA): TGTGCCAGCAGCTTATCCGCGGGCGCGGGAGGGTTCACAGATACGCAGTATTTT. It encodes CASSLSAGAGGFTDTQYF. The variable domain in full, with the rest retrieved from reference TRBV11-2 and TRBJ2-3, is EAGVAQSPRYKIIEKRQSVAFWCNPISGHATLYWYQQILGQGPKLLIQFQNNGVVDDSQLPKDRFSAERLKGVDSTLKIQPAKLEDSAVYLCASSLSAGAGGFTDTQYFGPGTRLTVL.

This clone has just a few counts. V gene TRBV19 combines with J gene TRBJ1-1; no clear D. This CDR3 is built from 14 residues. The V gene lost 6 bases and the J gene lost 4 bases, with 15 bases spanning the gap. Germline assignment: CDR1 LNHDA and CDR2 SQIVND (reference sequence). The CDR3 here is CASRPLPTPTEAFF. Here the CDR3 DNA reads TGTGCCAGTAGGCCACTTCCGACGCCCACTGAAGCTTTCTTT.

This chain joins TRBV6-1 and TRBJ2-3; 8 nucleotides line up with TRBD2. The CDR3 runs 15 residues. V lost 7 bases and J lost 1; bases outside the gene matches: 7. Germline V gene sequence: CDR1 MNHNS, CDR2 SASEGT. The DNA for the CDR3 is TGTGCCAGCAACGGGCGGCGGGGGGGCACAGATACGCAGTATTTT. Amino acids: CASNGRRGGTDTQYF.

This sequence joins TRBV29-1 and TRBJ2-2; 12 nucleotides align to TRBD2. There are 14 residues in the CDR3. V was pared by 7 bases and J by 7 bases, with 7 bases of the junction left unmatched. Germline V CDR1 and CDR2: SQVTM, ANQGSEA. The CDR3: CSATTSGRIGELFF. CDR3 nucleotides: TGCAGCGCCACGACTAGCGGGAGAATCGGGGAGCTGTTTTTT.

V gene TRBV4-1 combines with J gene TRBJ1-1; 8 nucleotides line up with TRBD1. The CDR3 is 16 amino acids. Losses at the gene ends were 2 bases for V and 7 bases for J; bases not matched to a gene: 12. Germline assignment: CDR1 MGHRA and CDR2 YSYEKL. CDR3: CASSQPWTGPRFEAFF. CDR3 DNA: TGCGCCAGCAGCCAACCCTGGACAGGGCCGCGGTTTGAAGCTTTCTTT.

This clone was counted only a few times. The chain employs TRBV7-2 and TRBJ1-5, with D unresolved. Germline CDR1 and CDR2: SGHTA and FQGNSA. This CDR3 contains 15 residues. Trimming took 6 bases from V and 0 from J, leaving 12 bases between them. CDR3 protein: CASSPAGGSNQPQHF. In DNA, the CDR3 is TGTGCCAGCAGTCCGGCGGGCGGTAGCAATCAGCCCCAGCATTTT.

This chain uses TRBV28 with TRBJ1-2, with 9 positions matching TRBD1. Looked up from germline, CDR1 is MDHEN and CDR2 is SYDVKM. Trimming cost V 7 bases and J 2 bases; bases outside gene matches: 2. The CDR3 is 13 amino acids. The chain's CDR3 is CASIGQGNYGYTF. CDR3 coding DNA: TGTGCCAGCATTGGACAGGGGAACTATGGCTACACCTTC.

The rearrangement links TRBV28 to TRBJ1-2; TRBD1 might be the D (5 bases). The CDR3 extends over 16 amino acids. From germline, CDR1 is MDHEN and CDR2 SYDVKM. Trimming shortened V by 2 bases and J by 3 bases, and 16 bases separated the two germline ends. As DNA, the CDR3 is TGTGCCAGCAGTTTAGGAGGGGCCCTACTAGACTATGGCTACACCTTC. It encodes CASSLGGALLDYGYTF.

This clone was observed a handful of times. The chain has TRBV11-2 and TRBJ2-7; 10 nucleotides line up with TRBD1. Germline trimming cut 2 bases from V and 6 bases from J; bases unmatched to any gene: 7. CDR3 length: 15 residues. CDR1 and CDR2 from the germline V gene are SGHAT and FQNNGV. For the CDR3, the DNA is TGTGCCAGCAGCTTACAGGGACAGGGGATAACCGAGCAGTACTTC. Translated: CASSLQGQGITEQYF. Looking up the rest from reference TRBV11-2 and TRBJ2-7 gives the full variable domain: EAGVAQSPRYKIIEKRQSVAFWCNPISGHATLYWYQQILGQGPKLLIQFQNNGVVDDSQLPKDRFSAERLKGVDSTLKIQPAKLEDSAVYLCASSLQGQGITEQYFGPGTRLTVT.

This rearrangement joins TRBV6-4 to TRBJ2-3; D gene uncertain. This CDR3 is built from 13 residues. Trimming removed 4 bases at V and 2 bases at J, with 7 bases between. In germline, CDR1 is MRHNA, CDR2 SNTAGT. The CDR3 nucleotides read TGTGCCAGCAGTGTCGAGAACACAGATACGCAGTATTTT. Protein product: CASSVENTDTQYF.

This clone was counted many times. CDR3 residues: CASSLTGTEQETQYF. CDR3 coding DNA: TGCGCCAGCAGTCTGACCGGGACGGAGCAAGAGACCCAGTACTTC. The J gene is TRBJ2-5, the V gene TRBV23-1; D tentatively fits TRBD1 or TRBD2 (5 bases each). TRBV23-1 is known as an ORF, though its function is uncertain. This CDR3 has 15 amino acids. With 4 bases removed from V and 2 bases from J, the gap between germline ends came to 14 bases.

The chain combines TRBV30 with TRBJ2-1; TRBD2 matches 10 bases. Unmatched junction bases numbered 3, after V lost 4 bases and J lost 3 bases. Germline V CDR1 and CDR2: GTSNPN, SVGIG (reference sequence). CDR3 length equals 14 residues. The CDR3 DNA reads TGTGCCTGGACCCAGCGGGAGGGCTACAATGAGCAGTTCTTC. It encodes CAWTQREGYNEQFF.

This chain links TRBV2 with TRBJ1-2; TRBD1 matches 7 bases. Germline values: CDR1 SNHLY, CDR2 FYNNEI. The ends lost 6 bases at V and 1 base at J; junction bases unmatched: 8. The CDR3 is 15 residues long. The CDR3 coding sequence is TGTGCCAGCAGGGGGGACAGCTATCTTAACTATGGCTACACCTTC. Its translation is CASRGDSYLNYGYTF.

The genes are TRBV7-9 and TRBJ2-4; TRBD1 agrees at 8 bases. Germline trimming cut 0 bases from V and 6 bases from J; bases unmatched to any gene: 10. Germline CDR1 is SEHNR and CDR2 is FQNEAQ (reference sequence). This CDR3 comprises 17 residues. The CDR3 protein is CASSLAGRGLFLNIQYF. CDR3 DNA sequence: TGTGCCAGCAGCTTAGCCGGCAGGGGGCTGTTTTTAAACATTCAGTACTTC.

The chain has TRBV9 and TRBJ2-1; D ambiguous. The CDR3 is 15 amino acids. Looked up from germline, CDR1 is SGDLS and CDR2 is YYNGEE. The V gene lost 5 bases and the J gene lost 0 bases, with 12 bases spanning the gap. The CDR3 reads CASSPTPRSYNEQFF. The CDR3 bases are TGTGCCAGCAGTCCTACACCCCGCTCCTACAATGAGCAGTTCTTC.

The CDR3 loop reads CSVRDRFVVGPYNEQFF. The CDR3, as DNA: TGCAGCGTTCGGGACAGGTTCGTCGTGGGGCCCTACAATGAGCAGTTCTTC. The gene calls are TRBV29-1 and TRBJ2-1; TRBD1 matches 8 bases. Per germline, CDR1 SQVTM and CDR2 ANQGSEA. The length of the CDR3 is 17 residues. Losses at the gene ends were 5 bases for V and 2 bases for J; bases not matched to a gene: 14.

This clone came up a few times. The rearrangement joins TRBV27 to TRBJ1-6; no clear D. The CDR3 is 16 residues long. CDR1 is MNHEY, CDR2 SMNVEV, per germline (reference sequence). Trimming shortened V by 2 bases and J by 7 bases, and 15 bases separated the two germline ends. In DNA form, the CDR3 reads TGTGCCAGCAGTTTACAATCGGGGAATGAGAATTCACCCCTCCACTTT. Translated, it gives CASSLQSGNENSPLHF.